Following are 25 T cell receptor beta chains from one sample sequenced in a study of T-cell reconstitution after alpha-beta-depleted transplantation in children. Unique molecular identifiers were used in preparing the TCRbeta library. TCRdb recomputed calls from the PCR reads with MiXCR, one row per CDR3 protein. This repertoire shows around 450,000 distinct CDR3 sequences, about 10% found once; its top ten account for about 2%. Source: PBMCs, taken before TCRalphabeta/CD19-depleted stem cell transplant. Receptors were obtained from a child aged 2-9 years with inherited bone marrow failure, due to receive a stem cell transplant.

The CDR3 DNA is TGCGCCAGCAGCACGACAGGGTACACAGATACGCAGTATTTT. Translated, it gives CASSTTGYTDTQYF. V and J are TRBV5-1 and TRBJ2-3; the match to TRBD1 covers 7 bases. V gave up 4 bases and J gave up 2 bases; unmatched junction bases: 4. CDR3 size: 14 residues. Germline CDR1 reads SGHRS; CDR2 reads YFSETQ.

Comment on this clonotype: A single base separates this from a much larger clone, so it may be a read error. The chain combines TRBV4-1 with TRBJ2-5; the D is unclear. CDR3 size: 14 residues. V was cut by 1 base and J by 0 bases, with 6 bases left in between. From germline, CDR1 is MGHRA and CDR2 YSYEKL. The CDR3 sequence is CASSQAGDQETQYF. CDR3 coding DNA: TGCGCCAGCAGCCAAGCTGGAGACCAAGAGACCCAGTACTTC.

This clonotype came up many times. The rearrangement links TRBV10-3 to TRBJ2-5; possible D gene TRBD2, 5 bases. CDR3 length: 17 amino acids. Trimming took off 8 bases at V and 1 base at J, with 23 bases between the two ends. Germline CDR1 reads ENHRY; CDR2 reads SYGVKD. Here the CDR3 reads CAIGDRTRGLFQETQYF. In nucleotides, the CDR3 is TGTGCCATCGGCGACCGGACTCGAGGGCTTTTCCAAGAGACCCAGTACTTC.

This clonotype was seen many times. A junction boundary mismatches the germline segment, possibly from a read error. The chain links TRBV5-1 to TRBJ2-3, with a possible D match to TRBD1 (6 bases). This CDR3 contains 13 residues. Germline loops: CDR1 SGHRS, CDR2 YFSETQ. CDR3 region: CASSLAGADTQYF. CDR3 coding DNA: TGTGCCAGCAGCTTAGCAGGGGCAGATACGCAGTATTTT.

This clonotype has just a few counts. Here the CDR3 reads CASSLGTSGRTHEQYF. CDR3 nucleotide sequence: TGTGCCAGCAGTTTAGGGACTAGCGGGAGGACCCACGAGCAGTACTTC. The rearrangement uses TRBV27 and TRBJ2-7, with TRBD2 identical over 15 bases. Germline CDR1 MNHEY, CDR2 SMNVEV (reference sequence). This CDR3 is 16 amino acids long. V shed 2 bases, J shed 5 bases, and the junction held 4 bases outside the gene matches.

This clonotype has just a few counts. The CDR3 reads CASSFMDEKETQYF. The CDR3 DNA sequence: TGTGCCAGCAGTTTCATGGACGAGAAAGAGACCCAGTACTTC. The chain employs TRBV28 and TRBJ2-5; no definite D call. The V gene's germline CDR1 is MDHEN and CDR2 SYDVKM. V shed 3 bases and J shed 3 bases, with 11 bases lying between them. The CDR3 length is 14 residues.

The chain has TRBV7-9 and TRBJ2-7, with D perhaps TRBD1 or TRBD2 (5 bases each). V lost 4 bases and J lost 3, with 13 bases in between. The CDR3 has 14 residues. Germline V gene lookup returns CDR1 SEHNR and CDR2 FQNEAQ (reference sequence). The CDR3 DNA reads as TGTGCCAGCAGCTCGGGACCTCGGGTCTACGAGCAGTACTTC. It specifies CASSSGPRVYEQYF.

The table lists this clonotype with a count of one. A clone one base away is much larger, so this may be a read error. The V and J genes are TRBV7-7 and TRBJ2-1; D remains ambiguous. This CDR3 contains 15 residues. Trimming took 5 bases from V and 2 from J, leaving 13 bases between them. The germline V gene encodes CDR1 SSHAT and CDR2 FNYEAQ (reference sequence). The CDR3 region is CASSPCRAPYNEQFF. In DNA form, the CDR3 reads TGTGCCAGCAGCCCCTGTCGGGCCCCCTACAATGAGCAGTTCTTC.

The chain combines TRBV19 with TRBJ2-3, with a tentative D call TRBD1 (5 bases). Germline CDR1 reads LNHDA; CDR2 reads SQIVND (reference sequence). This CDR3 spans 14 amino acids. Between the trimmed V and J ends, which lost 4 bases and 1 base, there was a span of 9 bases. CDR3 sequence: CASSTAGRTDTQYF. The CDR3, as DNA: TGTGCCAGTAGTACGGCAGGGCGCACAGATACGCAGTATTTT.

This clonotype was counted ten times or more. V is TRBV10-2 and J is TRBJ2-1; 12 bases map to TRBD2. V was pared by 7 bases and J by 9 bases, with 10 bases of the junction left unmatched. Germline V gene data show CDR1 as WSHSY and CDR2 as SAAADI. The CDR3 length is 15 residues. The chain's CDR3 is CASTMGVLAGGEQFF. CDR3 nucleotide sequence: TGCGCCAGCACGATGGGGGTACTAGCGGGAGGTGAGCAGTTCTTC.

This clonotype was picked up many times. This rearrangement joins TRBV7-6 to TRBJ2-1, with a possible D match to TRBD2 (5 bases). The CDR3 has 13 residues. V was clipped by 3 bases and J by 8 bases, with 11 bases between them. Germline lookup yields CDR1 SGHVS and CDR2 FNYEAQ. The CDR3 region has the DNA TGTGCCAGCAGCTTCGGACTTAAGGATGAGCAGTTCTTC. Translating it yields CASSFGLKDEQFF.

As concerns this clonotype: A much larger clonotype is one base distant, so this may be a read error. This chain uses TRBV24-1 with TRBJ2-1, with D possibly matching TRBD2 (7 bases). Germline values: CDR1 KGHDR, CDR2 SFDVKD. CDR3 length equals 13 residues. The germline V and J ends were trimmed by 5 bases and 8 bases, with 12 bases remaining between them. CDR3: CATSAGEGYEQFF. The DNA of the CDR3 is TGTGCCACCAGTGCAGGGGAGGGGTATGAGCAGTTCTTC.

Ten or more counts support this clonotype. The rearrangement links TRBV5-1 to TRBJ2-3; 7 bases agree with TRBD2. The length of the CDR3 is 14 residues. V dropped 0 bases and J dropped 9; count of bases not matched to a gene: 7. Germline CDR1 SGHRS, CDR2 YFSETQ. The CDR3 is CASSLEIGGGTQYF. CDR3 bases: TGCGCCAGCAGCTTGGAAATCGGGGGAGGGACGCAGTATTTT.

Ten or more counts support this clonotype. The chain employs TRBV7-9 and TRBJ1-6; tentative D call: TRBD1 (6 bases). The germline V and J ends were trimmed by 5 bases and 6 bases, with 17 bases remaining between them. Germline values: CDR1 SEHNR, CDR2 FQNEAQ (reference sequence). The CDR3 loop spans 16 amino acids. The CDR3 coding sequence is TGTGCCAGCAGCCCCTCGGGGGGGGCAGCTAATTCACCCCTCCACTTT. This codes for CASSPSGGAANSPLHF.

There are many counts of this clonotype. The gene calls are TRBV20-1 and TRBJ2-1, with D uncertain. Germline lookup yields CDR1 DFQATT and CDR2 SNEGSKA (reference sequence). Trimming stripped 6 bases from V and 5 bases from J, with 20 bases between. CDR3 length: 15 residues. The CDR3 region has the DNA TGCAGTGCATCTGAGCCCCCTTATAGTAACAATGAGCAGTTCTTC. Amino acids: CSASEPPYSNNEQFF.

This clonotype has at least ten counts. This sequence joins TRBV7-2 and TRBJ2-7; D is possibly TRBD1 or TRBD2 (5 bases each). The CDR3 spans 16 residues. The germline CDR1 and CDR2 sequences are SGHTA and FQGNSA. With 0 bases removed from V and 4 bases from J, the gap between germline ends came to 16 bases. The CDR3 spells CASSLAMGLGRYEQYF. Here the CDR3 DNA reads TGTGCCAGCAGCTTAGCGATGGGGTTGGGACGGTACGAGCAGTACTTC.

This clonotype was counted only a few times. This chain uses TRBV20-1 with TRBJ1-1, with D uncertain. The CDR3 covers 10 residues. Trimming took 3 bases from V and 11 from J, leaving 10 bases between them. Looked up from germline, CDR1 is DFQATT and CDR2 is SNEGSKA (reference sequence). In nucleotides, the CDR3 is TGCAGTGCTAGGTCGACAACGGCTTTCTTT. Protein: CSARSTTAFF.

The rearrangement links TRBV7-2 to TRBJ2-2; perhaps TRBD2 as D (6 bases). Germline CDR1 SGHTA, CDR2 FQGNSA. CDR3 length: 21 amino acids. V dropped 5 bases and J dropped 6 bases, with 34 bases sitting between them. In DNA form, the CDR3 reads TGTGCCAGCAGCCCGTTCCAGCAGGGACTCAGATCATGGGGCCGGGCCGGGGAGCTGTTTTTT. The encoded protein is CASSPFQQGLRSWGRAGELFF.

This clonotype occurred many times. The J gene is TRBJ2-7, the V gene TRBV20-1; 12 bases are shared with TRBD2. The CDR3 has 15 residues. J was trimmed by 3 bases and V by 3 bases; bases with no gene match: 6. Germline CDR1 is DFQATT and CDR2 is SNEGSKA (reference sequence). In nucleotides, the CDR3 is TGCAGTGCTAGGGATGGACTAGCGGGATACTACGAGCAGTACTTC. Its protein is CSARDGLAGYYEQYF.

This clonotype was detected ten times or more. This CDR3 is CASSLMGQEKLFF. The CDR3 DNA reads TGTGCCAGCAGCTTAATGGGACAGGAAAAACTGTTTTTT. The chain has TRBV7-2 and TRBJ1-4; 7 bases fit TRBD1. CDR1 and CDR2 from the germline V gene are SGHTA and FQGNSA. The CDR3 covers 13 residues. Trimming at V came to 2 bases and at J to 8 bases, leaving 2 bases not matched to a gene.

In its sample, this clonotype was seen many times. The chain uses TRBV29-1 and TRBJ1-1; D is undetermined. The germline V gene has CDR1 SQVTM and CDR2 ANQGSEA. Deletions cut 5 bases from V and 0 bases from J, with 13 bases between. The CDR3 loop spans 14 amino acids. CDR3 bases: TGCAGCGTTCTAAGGCTTAACTTGAACACTGAAGCTTTCTTT. Amino acids: CSVLRLNLNTEAFF. Using reference TRBV29-1 and TRBJ1-1 for the parts outside the CDR3, the full variable domain is SAVISQKPSRDICQRGTSLTIQCQVDSQVTMMFWYRQQPGQSLTLIATANQGSEATYESGFVIDKFPISRPNLTFSTLTVSNMSPEDSSIYLCSVLRLNLNTEAFFGQGTRLTVV.

The chain employs TRBV20-1 and TRBJ2-2; maybe TRBD2 (6 bases). The V gene lost 4 bases and the J gene lost 5 bases, with 14 bases spanning the gap. Germline CDR1 is DFQATT and CDR2 is SNEGSKA (reference sequence). This CDR3 spans 14 amino acids. The DNA for the CDR3 is TGCAGTGCTACGGAACCACGGGGGACCGGGGAGCTGTTTTTT. It is translated as CSATEPRGTGELFF.

The chain is built from TRBV29-1 and TRBJ2-7, with 8 bases that match TRBD1. Losses at the gene ends were 7 bases for V and 5 bases for J; bases not matched to a gene: 7. In germline, CDR1 is SQVTM, CDR2 ANQGSEA. This CDR3 is built from 12 residues. CDR3 residues: CSARQGYDEQYF. CDR3 DNA: TGCAGCGCTAGACAGGGGTACGACGAGCAGTACTTC.

There are many counts of this clonotype. The chain joins TRBV4-3 to TRBJ2-1; TRBD2 matches 9 bases. V was clipped by 0 bases and J by 0 bases; unmatched bases: 3. The CDR3 is 17 amino acids. The germline V gene encodes CDR1 LGHNA and CDR2 YSLEER. The CDR3 sequence: CASSQEGGRASYNEQFF. The CDR3 nucleotides read TGCGCCAGCAGCCAAGAGGGCGGGAGGGCCTCCTACAATGAGCAGTTCTTC.

There are many counts of this clonotype. V is TRBV5-6 and J is TRBJ2-3; D is undetermined. Per germline, CDR1 SGHDT and CDR2 YYEEEE. The V gene lost 0 bases and the J gene lost 1 base, with 6 bases spanning the gap. This CDR3 has 14 amino acids. The CDR3 DNA sequence: TGTGCCAGCAGCTTGGTGGACCGCACAGATACGCAGTATTTT. Amino acids: CASSLVDRTDTQYF.